This T cell receptor beta chain stems from a study of blood T cells in healthy people across ages. This clonotype was seen only a few times. It was with a sample-barcoded 5' primer and a J-beta primer mix that a second PCR of roughly 7 to 12 cycles was run. TCRdb reanalysed the 5' RACE reads using MiXCR and keeps one entry per CDR3 protein. The table shows roughly 1.6 million distinct CDR3 sequences, with 34% occurring only once. The receptor comes from a woman under 40 in good health. The specimen was blood.

The DNA for the CDR3 is TGTGCCAGCAGTTTCGGGGGGTGGAATGAGCAGTTCTTC. Encoded protein: CASSFGGWNEQFF. The chain is built from TRBV27 and TRBJ2-1; 7 bases match TRBD2. Germline V gene sequence: CDR1 MNHEY, CDR2 SMNVEV (reference sequence). J gave up 7 bases and V 3 bases, and 3 bases lay outside the gene matches. This CDR3 has 13 residues.